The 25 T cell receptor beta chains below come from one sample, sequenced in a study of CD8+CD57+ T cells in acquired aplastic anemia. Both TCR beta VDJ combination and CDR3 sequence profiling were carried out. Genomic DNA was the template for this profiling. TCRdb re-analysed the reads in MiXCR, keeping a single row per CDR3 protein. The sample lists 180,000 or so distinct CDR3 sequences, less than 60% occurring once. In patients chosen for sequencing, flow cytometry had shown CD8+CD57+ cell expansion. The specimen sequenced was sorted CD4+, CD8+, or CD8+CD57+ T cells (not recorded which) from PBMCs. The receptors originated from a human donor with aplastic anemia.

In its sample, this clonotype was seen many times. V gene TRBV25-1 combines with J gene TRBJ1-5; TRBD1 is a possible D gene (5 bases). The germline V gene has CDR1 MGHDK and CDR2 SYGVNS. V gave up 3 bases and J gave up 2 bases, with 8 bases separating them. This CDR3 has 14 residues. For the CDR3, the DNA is TGTGCCAGCAGTGAGACAGCCCGCAATCAGCCCCAGCATTTT. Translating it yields CASSETARNQPQHF.

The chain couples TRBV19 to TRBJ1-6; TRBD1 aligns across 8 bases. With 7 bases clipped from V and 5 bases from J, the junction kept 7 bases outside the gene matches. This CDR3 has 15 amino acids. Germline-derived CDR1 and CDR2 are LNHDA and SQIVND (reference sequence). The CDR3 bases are TGTGCCAGTAATCACCAGGGGGCCGATAATTCACCCCTCCACTTT. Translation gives CASNHQGADNSPLHF. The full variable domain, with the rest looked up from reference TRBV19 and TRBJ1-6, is DGGITQSPKYLFRKEGQNVTLSCEQNLNHDAMYWYRQDPGQGLRLIYYSQIVNDFQKGDIAEGYSVSREKKESFPLTVTSAQKNPTAFYLCASNHQGADNSPLHFGNGTRLTVT.

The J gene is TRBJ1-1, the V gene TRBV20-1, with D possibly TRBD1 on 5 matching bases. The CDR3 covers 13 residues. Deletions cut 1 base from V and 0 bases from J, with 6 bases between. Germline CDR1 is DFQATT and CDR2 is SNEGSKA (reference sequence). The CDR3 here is CSARGQMNTEAFF. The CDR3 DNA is TGCAGTGCTAGAGGACAGATGAACACTGAAGCTTTCTTT.

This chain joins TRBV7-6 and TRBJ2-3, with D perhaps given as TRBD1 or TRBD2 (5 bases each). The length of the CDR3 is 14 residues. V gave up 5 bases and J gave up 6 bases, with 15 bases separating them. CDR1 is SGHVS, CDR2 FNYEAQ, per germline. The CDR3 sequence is CASSLSGQPDTQYF. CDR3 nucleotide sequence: TGTGCCAGCAGCCTGTCGGGGCAGCCGGATACGCAGTATTTT. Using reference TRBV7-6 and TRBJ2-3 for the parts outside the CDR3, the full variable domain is GAGVSQSPRYKVTKRGQDVALRCDPISGHVSLYWYRQALGQGPEFLTYFNYEAQQDKSGLPNDRFSAERPEGSISTLTIQRTEQRDSAMYRCASSLSGQPDTQYFGPGTRLTVL.

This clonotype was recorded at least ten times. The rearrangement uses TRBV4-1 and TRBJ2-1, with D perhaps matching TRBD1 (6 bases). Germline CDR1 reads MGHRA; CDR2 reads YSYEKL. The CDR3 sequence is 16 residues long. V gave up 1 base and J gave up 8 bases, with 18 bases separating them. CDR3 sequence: CASSQVGTGPRDEQFF. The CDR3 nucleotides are TGCGCCAGCAGCCAAGTTGGTACAGGGCCCCGGGATGAGCAGTTCTTC.

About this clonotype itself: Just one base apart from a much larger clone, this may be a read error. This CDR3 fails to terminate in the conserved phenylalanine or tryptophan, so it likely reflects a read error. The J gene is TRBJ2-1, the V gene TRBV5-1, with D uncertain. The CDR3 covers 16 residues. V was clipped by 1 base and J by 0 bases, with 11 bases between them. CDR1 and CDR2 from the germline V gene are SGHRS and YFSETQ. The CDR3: CASSLSARNSYNEQFS. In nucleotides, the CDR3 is TGCGCCAGCAGCTTGAGCGCCCGCAACTCCTACAATGAGCAGTTCTCC.

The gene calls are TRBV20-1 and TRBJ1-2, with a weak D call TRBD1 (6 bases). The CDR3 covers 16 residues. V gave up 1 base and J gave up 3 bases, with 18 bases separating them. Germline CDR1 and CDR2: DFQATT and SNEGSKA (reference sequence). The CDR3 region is CSARGTLDRFDYGYTF. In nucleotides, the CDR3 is TGCAGTGCTAGAGGTACCCTGGACAGATTTGACTATGGCTACACCTTC.

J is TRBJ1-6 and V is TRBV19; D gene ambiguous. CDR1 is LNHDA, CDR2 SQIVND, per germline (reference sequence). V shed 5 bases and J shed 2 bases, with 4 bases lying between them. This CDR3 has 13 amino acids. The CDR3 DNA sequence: TGTGCCAGTAGTCAGACCTATAATTCACCCCTCCACTTT. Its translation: CASSQTYNSPLHF.

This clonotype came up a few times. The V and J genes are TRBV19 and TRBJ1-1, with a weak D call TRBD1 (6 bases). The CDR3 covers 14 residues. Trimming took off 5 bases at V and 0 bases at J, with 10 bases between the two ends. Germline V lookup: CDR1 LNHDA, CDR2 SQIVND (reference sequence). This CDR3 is CASSFRTVNTEAFF. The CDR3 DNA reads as TGTGCCAGTAGTTTCCGGACAGTGAACACTGAAGCTTTCTTT.

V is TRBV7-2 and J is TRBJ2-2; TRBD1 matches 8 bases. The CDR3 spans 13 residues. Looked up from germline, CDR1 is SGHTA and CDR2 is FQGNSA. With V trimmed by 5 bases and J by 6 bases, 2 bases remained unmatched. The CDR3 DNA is TGTGCCAGCAGCCCCAGGGGGCCCGGGGAGCTGTTTTTT. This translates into CASSPRGPGELFF.

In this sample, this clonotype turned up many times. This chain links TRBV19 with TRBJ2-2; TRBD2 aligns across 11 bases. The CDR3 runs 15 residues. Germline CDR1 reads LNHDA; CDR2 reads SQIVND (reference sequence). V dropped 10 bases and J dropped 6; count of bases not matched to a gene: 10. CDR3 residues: CATITSGSGAGELFF. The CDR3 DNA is TGTGCCACCATTACTAGCGGGAGTGGGGCCGGGGAGCTGTTTTTT.

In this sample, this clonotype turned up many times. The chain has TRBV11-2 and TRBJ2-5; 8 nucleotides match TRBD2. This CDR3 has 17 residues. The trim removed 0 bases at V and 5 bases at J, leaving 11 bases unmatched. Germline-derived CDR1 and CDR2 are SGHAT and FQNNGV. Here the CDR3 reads CASSLEGLAGPGETQYF. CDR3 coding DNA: TGTGCCAGCAGCTTAGAAGGGTTAGCGGGGCCCGGGGAGACCCAGTACTTC.

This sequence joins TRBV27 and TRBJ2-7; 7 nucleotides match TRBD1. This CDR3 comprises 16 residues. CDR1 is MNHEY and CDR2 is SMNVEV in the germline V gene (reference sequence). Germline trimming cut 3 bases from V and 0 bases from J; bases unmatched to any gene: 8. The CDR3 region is CASSFQPAGGSYEQYF. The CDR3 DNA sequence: TGTGCCAGCAGTTTTCAACCTGCAGGGGGCTCCTACGAGCAGTACTTC.

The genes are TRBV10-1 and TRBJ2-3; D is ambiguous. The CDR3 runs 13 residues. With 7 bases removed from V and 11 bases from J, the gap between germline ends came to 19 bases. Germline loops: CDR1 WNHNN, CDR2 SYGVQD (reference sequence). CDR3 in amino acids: CASNAQDAIGQYF. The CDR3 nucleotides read TGCGCCAGCAACGCCCAGGATGCGATAGGGCAGTATTTT.

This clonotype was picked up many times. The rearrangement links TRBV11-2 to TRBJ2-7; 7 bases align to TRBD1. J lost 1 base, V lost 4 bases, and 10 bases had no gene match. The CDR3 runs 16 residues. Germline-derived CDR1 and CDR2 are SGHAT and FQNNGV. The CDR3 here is CASSSPGGIGSYEQYF. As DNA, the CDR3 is TGTGCCAGCAGCTCTCCAGGGGGTATAGGTTCCTACGAGCAGTACTTC.

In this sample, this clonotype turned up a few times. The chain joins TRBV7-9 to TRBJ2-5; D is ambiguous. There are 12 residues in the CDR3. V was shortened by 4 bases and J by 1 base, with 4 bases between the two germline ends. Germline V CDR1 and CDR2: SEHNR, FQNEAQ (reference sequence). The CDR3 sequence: CASSSAQETQYF. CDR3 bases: TGTGCCAGCAGCTCTGCCCAAGAGACCCAGTACTTC. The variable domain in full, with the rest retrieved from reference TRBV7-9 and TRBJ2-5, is DTGVSQNPRHKITKRGQNVTFRCDPISEHNRLYWYRQTLGQGPEFLTYFQNEAQLEKSRLLSDRFSAERPKGSFSTLEIQRTEQGDSAMYLCASSSAQETQYFGPGTRLLVL.

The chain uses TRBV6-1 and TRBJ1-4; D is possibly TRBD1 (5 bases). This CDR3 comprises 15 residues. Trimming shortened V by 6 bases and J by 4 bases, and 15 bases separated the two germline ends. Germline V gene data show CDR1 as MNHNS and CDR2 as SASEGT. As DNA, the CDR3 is TGTGCCAGCAGGTCGTGGCCCGGGGGTAATGAAAAACTGTTTTTT. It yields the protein CASRSWPGGNEKLFF.

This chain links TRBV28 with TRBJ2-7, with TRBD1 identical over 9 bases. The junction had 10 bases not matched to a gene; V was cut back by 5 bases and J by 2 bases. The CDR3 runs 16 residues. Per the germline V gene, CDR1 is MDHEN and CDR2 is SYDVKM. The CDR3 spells CASSSAGTGYTYEQYF. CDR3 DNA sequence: TGTGCCAGCAGTAGTGCCGGGACAGGGTATACCTACGAGCAGTACTTC.

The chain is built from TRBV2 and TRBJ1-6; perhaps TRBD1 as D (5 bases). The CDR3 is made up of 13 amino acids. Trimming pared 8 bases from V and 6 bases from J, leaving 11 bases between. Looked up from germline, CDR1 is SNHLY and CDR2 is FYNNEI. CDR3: CASLPGGNSPLHF. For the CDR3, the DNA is TGTGCCAGCCTTCCCGGGGGTAATTCACCCCTCCACTTT. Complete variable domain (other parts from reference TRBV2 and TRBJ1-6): EPEVTQTPSHQVTQMGQEVILRCVPISNHLYFYWYRQILGQKVEFLVSFYNNEISEKSEIFDDQFSVERPDGSNFTLKIRSTKLEDSAMYFCASLPGGNSPLHFGNGTRLTVT.

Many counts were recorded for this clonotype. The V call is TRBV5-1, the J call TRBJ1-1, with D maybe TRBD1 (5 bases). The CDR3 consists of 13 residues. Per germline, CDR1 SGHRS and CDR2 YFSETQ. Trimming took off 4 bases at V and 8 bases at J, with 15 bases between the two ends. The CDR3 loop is CASSHGTQNEAFF. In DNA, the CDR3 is TGCGCCAGCAGCCACGGGACCCAAAACGAAGCTTTCTTT. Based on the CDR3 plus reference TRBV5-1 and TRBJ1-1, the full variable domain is KAGVTQTPRYLIKTRGQQVTLSCSPISGHRSVSWYQQTPGQGLQFLFEYFSETQRNKGNFPGRFSGRQFSNSRSEMNVSTLELGDSALYLCASSHGTQNEAFFGQGTRLTVV.

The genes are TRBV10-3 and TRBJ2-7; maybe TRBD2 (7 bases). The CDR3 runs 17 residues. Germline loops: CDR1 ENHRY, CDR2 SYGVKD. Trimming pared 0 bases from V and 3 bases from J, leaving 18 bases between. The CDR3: CAISESKPPGGHYEQYF. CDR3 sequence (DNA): TGTGCCATCAGTGAGTCGAAGCCCCCGGGGGGCCACTACGAGCAGTACTTC.

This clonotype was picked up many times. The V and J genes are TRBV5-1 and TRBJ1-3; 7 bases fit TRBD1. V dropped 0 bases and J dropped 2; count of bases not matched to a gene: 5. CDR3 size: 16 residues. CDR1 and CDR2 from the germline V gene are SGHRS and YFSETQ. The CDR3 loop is CASSLARQGTGNTIYF. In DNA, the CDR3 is TGCGCCAGCAGCTTGGCCAGACAGGGCACTGGAAACACCATATATTTT.

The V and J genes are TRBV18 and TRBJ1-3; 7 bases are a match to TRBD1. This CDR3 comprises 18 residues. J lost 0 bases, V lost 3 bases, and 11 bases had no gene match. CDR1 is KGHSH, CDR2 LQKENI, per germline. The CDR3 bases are TGTGCCAGCTCACCCCAAGGGACAGCTTCTCTCTCTGGAAACACCATATATTTT. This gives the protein CASSPQGTASLSGNTIYF.

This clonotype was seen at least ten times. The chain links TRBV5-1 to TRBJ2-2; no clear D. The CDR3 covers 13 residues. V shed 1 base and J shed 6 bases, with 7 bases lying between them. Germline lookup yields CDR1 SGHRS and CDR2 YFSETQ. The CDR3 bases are TGCGCCAGCAGCTTGAAAGGCCCCGGGGAGCTGTTTTTT. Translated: CASSLKGPGELFF.

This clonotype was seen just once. Here the CDR3 reads CASGATSYEQYF. In nucleotides, the CDR3 is TGTGCCAGCGGTGCGACAAGCTACGAGCAGTACTTC. The chain combines TRBV2 with TRBJ2-7; unclear D gene. Trimming took off 8 bases at V and 3 bases at J, with 11 bases between the two ends. The germline V gene has CDR1 SNHLY and CDR2 FYNNEI. The CDR3 loop spans 12 amino acids.